The clone carrying this T cell receptor beta chain was recorded at least ten times. Its matching antigen is unknown. The data were taken from a study of neurological immune-mediated disorders. Libraries used 2 million unsorted PBMCs kept frozen in RNAlater. Whole-study findings and limits: No CDR3 amino acid sequences recurred among expanded clones across subjects, suggesting private repertoires in all groups. One related-CDR3 cluster, found by phylogenetic grouping, held repertoires of 18 of 34 multiple sclerosis patients and is a possible signature.

cDNA synthesis was performed by 5'RACE with 10-nucleotide random UMIs. Each CDR3 protein gets one entry after TCRdb re-called the 5' RACE reads with MiXCR. The repertoire holds 30,000 to 40,000 distinct CDR3 sequences, with 3.5% to 4% as singletons. Specimen: PBMCs. The sequence was collected from a man younger than 40 with multiple sclerosis.

CDR3 sequence (DNA): TGTGCCAGCAGTTCCGGGACTTTCCAAGAGACCCAGTACTTC. Translating gives CASSSGTFQETQYF. The V and J genes are TRBV28 and TRBJ2-5; tentatively, D is TRBD2 (6 bases). Trimming took off 4 bases at V and 1 base at J, with 10 bases between the two ends. The CDR3 sequence is 14 residues long. The V gene's germline CDR1 is MDHEN and CDR2 SYDVKM.